Listed below are T cell receptor beta chains from one sample, sequenced in a study of cytomegalovirus exposure and HLA in healthy donors. Profiled with immunoSEQ multiplex PCR; TCRdb holds only in-frame clones, not every one. The sample includes 45,000 to 60,000 clones, around 74% of them seen just once. Sample: PBMCs. These TCRs come from a man younger than 40 in good health and CMV-seronegative. Both conserved end residues are trimmed from each CDR3. The order of the fields is J gene, V gene, CDR3 protein.

TRBJ2-3	TRBV9	ASSVGAATLRSTQY
TRBJ2-2	TRBV7-6	ASSLGNSNTGELF
TRBJ1-4	TRBV2	ASSVQGNEKLF
TRBJ2-7	TRBV9	ASSGSGPSYEQY
TRBJ2-3	TRBV29-1	SVEGGQPSVDTQY
TRBJ1-3	TRBV30	AWDHALGGNTIY
TRBJ2-5	TRBV12-5	ASGTLLAGKETQY
TRBJ2-1	TRBV9	ASSAPRQGNNEQF
TRBJ2-2	TRBV29-1	SARGWGAGELF
TRBJ2-7	TRBV4-1	ASSRRLAGGFYEQY
TRBJ2-7	TRBV18	ASSPGTEQY
TRBJ2-7	TRBV29-1	SVGAGGSYEQY
TRBJ1-5	TRBV6-5	ASRTGAMWPQH
TRBJ2-3	TRBV11-2	ASSTIPSTDTQY
TRBJ2-1	TRBV5-1	ASSAGTLSSYNEQF